The 6 T cell receptor beta chains reported below all come from one sample, sequenced in a study of CD8 T cells in ankylosing spondylitis. One entry per CDR3 protein, called by TCRdb with MiXCR from the 5' RACE reads. The sample holds more than 200,000 distinct CDR3 sequences, 20% to 30% seen once. The sequenced material came from blood, either unsorted or a sorted T cell fraction (not recorded which). The receptors were sampled from a male donor with ankylosing spondylitis or in good health (not recorded which).

This sequence joins TRBV18 and TRBJ2-7; D is ambiguous. Germline lookup yields CDR1 KGHSH and CDR2 LQKENI. CDR3 length equals 14 residues. V was trimmed by 2 bases and J by 0 bases, leaving 8 bases between them. The CDR3 region has the DNA TGTGCCAGCTCACCAGGGTTTAGCTCCTACGAGCAGTACTTC. It codes for CASSPGFSSYEQYF. The full variable domain, its missing parts supplied by reference TRBV18 and TRBJ2-7, is NAGVMQNPRHLVRRRGQEARLRCSPMKGHSHVYWYRQLPEEGLKFMVYLQKENIIDESGMPKERFSAEFPKEGPSILRIQQVVRGDSAAYFCASSPGFSSYEQYFGPGTRLTVT.

This clonotype was recorded a few times. This chain links TRBV2 with TRBJ1-1, with TRBD1 matching over 9 bases. The V segment lost 6 bases and the J segment 4 bases; nucleotides outside the gene matches: 6. Germline V CDR1 and CDR2: SNHLY, FYNNEI. The CDR3 has 14 amino acids. The CDR3 DNA sequence: TGTGCCAGCAGCGCAGGACAGGGGAGCACTGAAGCTTTCTTT. Residues: CASSAGQGSTEAFF.

J is TRBJ2-7 and V is TRBV5-6, with D uncertain. V was cut by 1 base and J by 5 bases, with 16 bases left in between. The CDR3 is made up of 15 amino acids. CDR1 is SGHDT and CDR2 is YYEEEE in the germline V gene. CDR3 sequence reads: CASSLTLDPVHEQYF. In DNA, the CDR3 is TGTGCCAGCAGCTTGACCCTAGACCCTGTCCACGAGCAGTACTTC.

The sample holds many counts of this clonotype. The chain joins TRBV24-1 to TRBJ2-3, with 8 bases identical to TRBD2. The length of the CDR3 is 15 residues. J lost 6 bases, V lost 12 bases, and 16 bases had no gene match. CDR1 is KGHDR, CDR2 SFDVKD, per germline. CDR3 sequence: CAPTGTRGFGDTQYF. CDR3 sequence (DNA): TGTGCCCCCACCGGGACTAGGGGATTTGGGGATACGCAGTATTTT.

This clonotype turned up a few times. The genes are TRBV12-3 or TRBV12-4 and TRBJ1-6; D is uncertain. The CDR3 totals 14 residues. V was shortened by 3 bases and J by 7 bases, with 10 bases between the two germline ends. CDR3 DNA: TGTGCCAGCAGTTTGCAGAGAAAGAATTCACCCCTCCACTTT. It specifies CASSLQRKNSPLHF.

The J gene is TRBJ2-3, the V gene TRBV5-1, with TRBD2 matching over 10 bases. V gave up 4 bases and J gave up 6 bases; unmatched junction bases: 14. The CDR3 is 17 amino acids. CDR1 and CDR2 (germline): SGHRS, YFSETQ. The CDR3 spells CASSRRLAGAESDTQYF. The CDR3 bases are TGCGCCAGCAGCCGGAGACTAGCGGGCGCCGAGTCGGATACGCAGTATTTT.